This note documents a single T cell receptor beta chain sequence. Per the germline V gene, CDR1 is SNHLY and CDR2 is FYNNEI. The CDR3 totals 14 residues. Trimming removed 4 bases at V and 0 bases at J, with 7 bases between. The assay was immunoSEQ multiplex PCR, and TCRdb's table has in-frame clones only and misses some. The top ten hold 4% to 5% of the sample, which has roughly 230,000 clones, roughly nine tenths seen once. The sample belongs to a study of blood T cell repertoires in COVID-19. The sample consisted of peripheral blood. This chain joins TRBV2 and TRBJ1-5; no definite D call. The receptor was derived from a woman in her thirties or forties who had recovered from COVID-19. CDR3: CASSVESSNQPQHF. The CDR3 DNA is TGTGCCAGCAGTGTAGAGAGTAGCAATCAGCCCCAGCATTTT.